The rows below give T cell receptor beta chains drawn from one sample of a study of blood T cell repertoires in COVID-19. Using immunoSEQ multiplex PCR, the repertoire was profiled, and TCRdb retains in-frame clones only, with some absent. The data contain roughly 360,000 clones, roughly 77% of them singletons. The sample consisted of peripheral blood. Receptors were obtained from a human donor with acute or convalescent COVID-19. The donor label of this sample is uncertain. Both conserved end residues are part of each CDR3. A D gene is named only where the DNA matches it firmly. A clone size is listed for some rows: how often the clone was seen (once, few, many), or a class if it is expanded.

TRBV19,TRBJ1-5,TRBD1,-,CASSIYTGTVSNQPQHF,TGTGCCAGTAGTATTTATACAGGGACAGTTAGCAATCAGCCCCAGCATTTT
TRBV7-9,TRBJ2-1,-,-,CASSSRVEQFF,TGTGCCAGCAGCTCCCGGGTCGAGCAGTTCTTC
TRBV10-3,TRBJ1-3,-,-,CAISPGVRGSGNTIYF,TGTGCCATCAGCCCGGGCGTCCGGGGCTCTGGAAACACCATATATTTT
TRBV5-1,TRBJ2-5,TRBD1,-,CASSLLRDRSQETQYF,TGCGCCAGCAGCTTACTAAGGGACAGAAGCCAAGAGACCCAGTACTTC
TRBV30,TRBJ2-7,-,few,CAWSVGLRSYAQYF,TGTGCCTGGAGTGTTGGACTTAGATCCTACGCGCAGTACTTC
TRBV18,TRBJ2-2,TRBD2,-,CASSPLGLAGGNTGELFF,TGTGCCAGCTCACCACTTGGACTAGCGGGAGGGAACACCGGGGAGCTGTTTTTT
TRBV27,TRBJ1-6,-,once,CASSLRTGLFDSPLHF,TGTGCCAGCAGTTTGCGTACAGGGCTGTTCGATTCACCCCTCCACTTT
TRBV28,TRBJ1-2,-,-,CASSLSGSYYGYTF,TGTGCCAGCAGTTTATCAGGGTCGTACTATGGCTACACCTTC
TRBV24-1,TRBJ2-1,-,once,CATSDSGASSYNEQFF,TGTGCCACCAGTGATAGTGGGGCTAGTTCCTACAATGAGCAGTTCTTC
TRBV3-1/TRBV3-2,TRBJ2-6,-,-,CASSQVIGGYGANVLTF,TGTGCCAGCAGCCAAGTGATTGGGGGGTATGGGGCCAACGTCCTGACTTTC
TRBV2,TRBJ1-5,-,-,CASRVAQGNQPQHF,TGTGCCAGCAGGGTGGCTCAGGGGAATCAGCCCCAGCATTTT
TRBV6-5,TRBJ2-2,TRBD1,-,CASQQGSWRTGELFF,TGTGCCAGCCAACAGGGGAGTTGGAGGACCGGGGAGCTGTTTTTT
TRBV4-1,TRBJ2-1,-,-,CASTQRGNYNEQFF,TGCGCCAGCACCCAAAGGGGGAACTACAATGAGCAGTTCTTC
TRBV6-1,TRBJ1-5,-,-,CASSDNSNQPQHF,TGTGCCAGCAGTGACAATAGCAATCAGCCCCAGCATTTT
TRBV25-1,TRBJ1-4,-,-,CASSESRWLIGSEKLFF,TGTGCCAGCTCTGAGTCGAGGTGGCTAATCGGGTCTGAAAAACTGTTTTTT
TRBV20-1,TRBJ2-1,TRBD2,once,CSASSGGIYNEQFF,TGCAGTGCTAGTTCCGGGGGGATATACAATGAGCAGTTCTTC
TRBV20-1,TRBJ2-3,-,-,CSASSLADTQYF,TGCAGTGCTAGTTCCCTAGCAGATACGCAGTATTTT
TRBV7-9,TRBJ2-3,TRBD1,-,CASSLGGQGKGTQYF,TGTGCCAGCAGCTTAGGGGGACAGGGAAAAGGTACGCAGTATTTT
TRBV3-1/TRBV3-2,TRBJ2-7,TRBD1,-,CASSQLDRDYEQYF,TGTGCCAGCAGCCAACTGGACAGGGACTACGAGCAGTACTTC
TRBV7-2,TRBJ2-2,TRBD2,once,CASSLGGGPTGELFF,TGTGCCAGCAGCTTGGGGGGAGGGCCGACCGGGGAGCTGTTTTTT
TRBV2,TRBJ2-5,-,few,CASSERGTGRQETQYF,TGTGCCAGCAGTGAACGTGGAACAGGACGACAAGAGACCCAGTACTTC
TRBV15,TRBJ1-6,-,-,CATSTGVMASPLHF,TGTGCCACCAGCACAGGGGTTATGGCGTCACCCCTCCACTTT
TRBV24-1,TRBJ2-7,TRBD1,many,CATSDPPWAGQGPYEQYF,TGTGCCACCAGTGATCCGCCTTGGGCGGGACAGGGCCCTTACGAGCAGTACTTC
TRBV5-1,TRBJ1-1,-,-,CASSLLGGGRFGDTEAFF,TGCGCCAGCAGCCTTCTGGGGGGCGGGAGATTTGGTGACACTGAAGCTTTCTTT
TRBV15,TRBJ1-3,-,few,CATSRGQPGNTIYF,TGTGCCACCAGCAGAGGACAGCCTGGAAACACCATATATTTT
TRBV29-1,TRBJ2-3,-,once,CSVHRSTDTQYF,TGCAGCGTTCACAGGTCCACAGATACGCAGTATTTT
TRBV30,TRBJ1-6,-,-,CAWSVTSSPLHF,TGTGCCTGGAGTGTAACTTCTTCACCCCTCCACTTT
TRBV14,TRBJ2-2,-,-,CASSPKEGRPNTGELFF,TGTGCCAGCAGCCCCAAGGAGGGACGCCCGAACACCGGGGAGCTGTTTTTT
TRBV5-1,TRBJ1-2,-,-,CASSSLTGNYGYTF,TGCGCCAGCAGCTCATTAACAGGGAACTATGGCTACACCTTC
TRBV10-3,TRBJ2-5,-,-,CAISEIQPSLQETQYF,TGTGCCATCAGTGAGATACAGCCCTCCTTACAAGAGACCCAGTACTTC